The 6 T cell receptor beta chains presented below share a single source sample, sequenced in a study of blood T cell repertoires in COVID-19. Some clones are missing from TCRdb's copy, which holds only in-frame ones; the method was immunoSEQ multiplex PCR. The table shows approximately 230,000 clones, with roughly four fifths occurring only once. The source material was peripheral blood. The receptors were gathered from a man older than 75 with acute or convalescent COVID-19.

The gene calls are TRBV28 and TRBJ1-4, with D possibly TRBD1 on 6 matching bases. The CDR3 length is 14 residues. The V gene lost 6 bases and the J gene lost 8 bases, with 16 bases spanning the gap. The germline gives CDR1 MDHEN, CDR2 SYDVKM. The CDR3 sequence: CASRSQGRKEKLFF. The CDR3 coding sequence is TGTGCCAGCAGATCTCAGGGGCGGAAGGAAAAACTGTTTTTT.

The gene calls are TRBV10-1 and TRBJ2-7; possibly TRBD1 for D (6 bases). V was cut by 6 bases and J by 5 bases, with 20 bases left in between. The CDR3 runs 15 residues. CDR1 is WNHNN, CDR2 SYGVQD, per germline (reference sequence). The CDR3 DNA sequence: TGCGCCAGCAGCCAGAGTGGGCAGGGGAGTAACGAGCAGTACTTC. Its protein product is CASSQSGQGSNEQYF.

This clone was seen only a few times. V gene TRBV7-9 combines with J gene TRBJ2-7, with TRBD1 matching over 7 bases. The length of the CDR3 is 15 residues. Losses at the gene ends were 4 bases for V and 3 bases for J; bases not matched to a gene: 9. The germline gives CDR1 SEHNR, CDR2 FQNEAQ (reference sequence). The CDR3 nucleotides read TGTGCCAGCAGCTCCGCCGGGACAGATCGCTACGAGCAGTACTTC. Residues: CASSSAGTDRYEQYF.

The chain recombines TRBV6-5 with TRBJ1-5; 7 nucleotides line up with TRBD1. V was pared by 5 bases and J by 0 bases, with 4 bases of the junction left unmatched. Germline V lookup: CDR1 MNHEY, CDR2 SVGAGI. The CDR3 sequence is 15 residues long. The CDR3: CASSTGVDSNQPQHF. The CDR3, as DNA: TGTGCCAGCAGTACAGGGGTCGATAGCAATCAGCCCCAGCATTTT.

This clone was observed once. The chain has TRBV10-2 and TRBJ2-1; maybe TRBD2 (5 bases). Per the germline V gene, CDR1 is WSHSY and CDR2 is SAAADI. V was clipped by 0 bases and J by 14 bases, with 11 bases between them. The CDR3 is made up of 12 amino acids. CDR3 region: CASSESAKREFF. CDR3 DNA sequence: TGCGCCAGCAGTGAGTCGGCAAAGAGGGAGTTCTTC.

In its sample, this clone was seen a few times. V usage is TRBV7-9 and J usage is TRBJ2-7; D is possibly TRBD1 (6 bases). This CDR3 is 14 amino acids long. Trimming left V 1 base short and J 2 bases short, with 9 bases between. Germline CDR1 reads SEHNR; CDR2 reads FQNEAQ (reference sequence). CDR3 loop: CASSLGTDTYEQYF. The CDR3 nucleotides are TGTGCCAGCAGCTTAGGGACAGATACCTACGAGCAGTACTTC.